Below are 2 T cell receptor beta chains sequenced from a single sample in a study of PD-1 blockade in mismatch repair-deficient tumors. Profiled with immunoSEQ multiplex PCR; TCRdb holds only in-frame clones, not every one. This sample has 100,000 or so clones, with 82% found just once. The sequencing used peripheral blood, collected 35 to 37 weeks after starting pembrolizumab. The source is an adult with mismatch repair-deficient cancer.

The V and J genes are TRBV27 and TRBJ1-1; unclear D gene. Per the germline V gene, CDR1 is MNHEY and CDR2 is SMNVEV (reference sequence). The germline V and J ends were trimmed by 4 bases and 1 base, with 7 bases remaining between them. This CDR3 region has 13 residues. The CDR3 reads CASSWAPNTEAFF. CDR3 in DNA: TGTGCCAGCAGTTGGGCACCGAACACTGAAGCTTTCTTT.

V is TRBV7-3 and J is TRBJ2-3; TRBD2 matches at 10 bases. After removal of 5 bases from V and 0 bases from J, the junction contained 2 bases not matched to a gene. CDR3 size: 15 residues. CDR1 and CDR2 (germline): SGHTA, FQGTGA. CDR3 residues: CASSLAGASTDTQYF. CDR3 sequence (DNA): TGTGCCAGCAGCCTAGCGGGAGCGAGCACAGATACGCAGTATTTT.